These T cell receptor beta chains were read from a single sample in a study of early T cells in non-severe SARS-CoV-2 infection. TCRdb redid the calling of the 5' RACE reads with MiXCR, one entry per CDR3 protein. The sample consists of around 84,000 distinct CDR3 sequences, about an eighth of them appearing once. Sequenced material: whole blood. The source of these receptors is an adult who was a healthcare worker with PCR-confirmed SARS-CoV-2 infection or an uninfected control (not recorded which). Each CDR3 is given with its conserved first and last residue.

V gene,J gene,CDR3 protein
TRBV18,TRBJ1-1,CASSPLSGRVNTEAFF
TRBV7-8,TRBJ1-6,CASSHGQANNSPLHF
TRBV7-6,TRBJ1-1,CASSPGLENTEAFF
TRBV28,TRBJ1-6,CASRKGGLDYNSPLHF
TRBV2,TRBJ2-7,CASRGAEFSYEQYF
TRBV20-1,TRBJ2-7,CSASSASPSSYEQYF
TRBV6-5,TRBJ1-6,CASSQGHDNSPLHF
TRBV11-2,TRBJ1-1,CASSLANTEAFF
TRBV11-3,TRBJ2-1,CASSCARGRDYNEQFF
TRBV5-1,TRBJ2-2,CASSLTLTGELFF
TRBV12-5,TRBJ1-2,CASGSMTDEYGYTF
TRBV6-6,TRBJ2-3,CASSYSIDRGDTQYF
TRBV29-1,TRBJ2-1,CSVPRGPSNEQFF
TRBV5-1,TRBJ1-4,CASSSDSAYEKLFF
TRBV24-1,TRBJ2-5,CATSEAVSPSQETQYF
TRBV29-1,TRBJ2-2,CSGGTSGTGELFF
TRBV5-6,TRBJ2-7,CASSLLLAGAAREQYF
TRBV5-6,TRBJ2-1,CASSLTGTDNEQFF
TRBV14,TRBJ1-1,CASSQDIGTVNTEAFF
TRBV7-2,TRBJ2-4,CASSLGQPKNIQYF
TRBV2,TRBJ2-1,CASSENRRTWGFF
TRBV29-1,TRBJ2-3,CSASGQGRRTDTQYF
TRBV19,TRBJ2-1,CASSISGSGTYNEQFF
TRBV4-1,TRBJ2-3,CASSQIASGTDTQYF
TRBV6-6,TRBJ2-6,CASSYGDIGANVLTF
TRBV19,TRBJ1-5,CASSIYGNGNQPQHF
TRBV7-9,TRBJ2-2,CASSRVWDTKTGELFF
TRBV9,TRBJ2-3,CASSARQGTSGRAGTDTQYF
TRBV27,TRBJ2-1,CASSFSGAGDEQFF
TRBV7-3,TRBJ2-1,CASSLTGADYNEQFF
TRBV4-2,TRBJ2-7,CASSPSGTGVREQYF
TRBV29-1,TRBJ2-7,CSVTRDRGHEQYF
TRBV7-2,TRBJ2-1,CASSLEDGAYNEQFF
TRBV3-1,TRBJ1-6,CASSQEFSGRTLHF
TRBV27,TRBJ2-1,CASSPDQNEQFF
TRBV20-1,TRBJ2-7,CSAGGAMQYF
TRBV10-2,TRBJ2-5,CASRKLAGKETQYF
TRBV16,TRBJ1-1,CASSQTDRPTEAFF
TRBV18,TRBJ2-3,CASAPGATDTQYF
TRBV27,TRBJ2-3,CASSFGGRLGDTQYF
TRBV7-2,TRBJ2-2,CASSLTGGLVGELFF
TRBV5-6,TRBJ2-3,CASSLASGLTDTQYF
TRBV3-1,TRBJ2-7,CASGRDSSYEQYF
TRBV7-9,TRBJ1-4,CASSPGQPDTEKLFF
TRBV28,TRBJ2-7,CASSSPPKGGQYF
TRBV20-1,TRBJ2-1,CSSHSDASYNEQFF